This T cell receptor (beta chain) came from a study of blood T cell repertoires in COVID-19. Study as a whole: Sample material is recorded as cDNA or gDNA derived from T cells, B-cell-depleted T cells, or PBMCs.

The CDR3 spans 15 residues. V lost 0 bases and J 3 bases, leaving 12 bases between the germline ends. Germline-derived CDR1 and CDR2 are MNHEY and SVGAGI. Assay: immunoSEQ multiplex PCR; the TCRdb copy retains only in-frame clones and omits some. Of approximately 290,000 clones listed, approximately 91% were seen once; the top ten hold about 2.2%. Seattle patients were enrolled while actively infected and followed longitudinally. The V and J genes are TRBV6-5 and TRBJ2-7; D call uncertain. This TCR came from a woman aged 30 to 39 with COVID-19, enrolled during active disease. The specimen sequenced was peripheral blood. CDR3 sequence reads: CASSYSGLALYEQYF. In DNA form, the CDR3 reads TGTGCCAGCAGTTACTCTGGTTTGGCCCTCTACGAGCAGTACTTC.